These T cell receptor beta chains were read from a single sample in a study of blood T cell repertoires in COVID-19. Measured with immunoSEQ multiplex PCR; TCRdb has only the in-frame clones, and not every one. The table includes about 320,000 clones, roughly 90% detected once. Sequencing was done on a sample of PBMCs or T cells enriched from blood (not recorded which). The receptors originated from a woman aged 25-40 years who had been exposed to COVID-19. Each CDR3 is given with its conserved first and last residue. Each record gives: J gene, clone size, V gene, D gene, CDR3 protein, CDR3 DNA. The D gene is left open where the match is weak. Clone size is not always given. Where it is, it says once, few, many or a class for expanded clones.

TRBJ1-2 | once | TRBV6-9 | TRBD1 | CASSYQTGGGYTF | TGTGCCAGCAGTTACCAGACAGGGGGCGGCTACACCTTC
TRBJ2-7 | - | TRBV4-1 | - | CASSQDWGYLSYEQYF | TGCGCCAGCAGCCAAGATTGGGGCTACCTCTCCTACGAGCAGTACTTC
TRBJ1-2 | once | TRBV5-1 | TRBD1 | CASSMGQSSGYGYTF | TGCGCCAGCAGCATGGGACAGTCCTCTGGGTATGGCTACACCTTC
TRBJ2-1 | - | TRBV19 | TRBD2 | CASSIWRGGREQFF | TGTGCCAGTAGTATTTGGCGGGGGGGCCGTGAGCAGTTCTTC
TRBJ1-5 | - | TRBV6-2/TRBV6-3 | TRBD1 | CASSYFPGQGNSNQPQHF | TGTGCCAGCAGTTATTTCCCGGGACAGGGTAATAGCAATCAGCCCCAGCATTTT
TRBJ2-7 | - | TRBV4-2 | - | CASSQEQDYLLEQYF | TGTGCCAGCAGCCAAGAGCAGGACTACCTCCTGGAGCAGTACTTC
TRBJ2-5 | - | TRBV4-2 | TRBD2 | CASSQDRPAGGEETQYF | TGTGCCAGCAGCCAAGATCGGCCAGCGGGGGGTGAAGAGACCCAGTACTTC
TRBJ2-3 | - | TRBV10-3 | - | CAIRQGSGDTQYF | TGTGCCATCAGACAAGGGAGTGGAGATACGCAGTATTTT
TRBJ2-1 | - | TRBV2 | TRBD2 | CASSFGTSEFF | TGTGCCAGCAGTTTCGGGACTAGCGAGTTCTTC
TRBJ1-5 | - | TRBV19 | - | CASSIGGNQPQHF | TGTGCCAGTAGTATCGGAGGGAATCAGCCCCAGCATTTT
TRBJ1-1 | - | TRBV5-1 | - | CASSLGQDTEAFF | TGCGCCAGCAGCTTGGGACAAGATACTGAAGCTTTCTTT
TRBJ2-4 | once | TRBV5-5 | TRBD1 | CASSLQGGFGKNIQYF | TGTGCCAGCAGCTTGCAAGGGGGCTTCGGCAAAAACATTCAGTACTTC
TRBJ1-5 | - | TRBV7-9 | - | CASSLEQTNNQPQHF | TGTGCCAGCAGCTTAGAGCAGACTAACAATCAGCCCCAGCATTTT
TRBJ2-1 | - | TRBV11-1 | TRBD1 | CASSFTGGSNNEQFF | TGTGCCAGCAGCTTTACAGGGGGGTCGAACAATGAGCAGTTCTTC
TRBJ1-3 | - | TRBV5-8 | - | CASSFDRTSGNTIYF | TGTGCCAGCAGCTTCGACAGGACCTCTGGAAACACCATATATTTT
TRBJ2-1 | - | TRBV4-2 | TRBD1 | CASSEPGQGRNEQFF | TGTGCCAGCAGCGAACCGGGACAGGGTCGGAATGAGCAGTTCTTC
TRBJ1-6 | - | TRBV11-1 | - | CASSFFPSVTLHF | TGTGCCAGCAGCTTTTTCCCGTCTGTAACCCTCCACTTT
TRBJ2-7 | - | TRBV4-3 | - | CASSQDRGGVSYEQYF | TGCGCCAGCAGCCAAGATCGTGGGGGCGTAAGCTACGAGCAGTACTTC
TRBJ1-6 | - | TRBV4-3 | - | CASSQDISGTLAPLHF | TGCGCCAGCAGCCAAGATATTTCGGGGACGCTAGCGCCCCTCCACTTT
TRBJ1-1 | - | TRBV12-5 | - | CARADSEAFF | TGTGCTAGGGCGGACAGTGAAGCTTTCTTT
TRBJ1-4 | - | TRBV19 | - | CASSIRPGGEKLFF | TGTGCCAGTAGTATTAGGCCCGGGGGTGAAAAACTGTTTTTT
TRBJ2-1 | - | TRBV7-8 | - | CASSFLVGGARSEQFF | TGTGCCAGCAGCTTCCTGGTAGGGGGGGCGCGCTCTGAGCAGTTCTTC
TRBJ2-3 | - | TRBV7-6 | TRBD2 | CASSLRLAGYGTDTQYF | TGTGCCAGCAGCTTACGACTAGCGGGTTATGGCACAGATACGCAGTATTTT
TRBJ1-5 | - | TRBV19 | TRBD1 | CASSTHLGQAGQPQHF | TGTGCCAGTAGTACCCACCTCGGACAGGCGGGTCAGCCCCAGCATTTT
TRBJ2-4 | - | TRBV6-5 | TRBD1 | CASSYSGTGDIQYF | TGTGCCAGCAGTTACTCCGGGACAGGGGACATTCAGTACTTC
TRBJ2-7 | - | TRBV19 | - | CASTPTGSYEQYF | TGTGCCAGTACCCCTACAGGATCCTACGAGCAGTACTTC
TRBJ2-1 | - | TRBV10-1 | TRBD2 | CASSEALAGGRVKWNEQFF | TGCGCCAGCAGTGAGGCGTTAGCGGGGGGCCGGGTTAAGTGGAATGAGCAGTTCTTC
TRBJ2-7 | - | TRBV7-6 | - | CASSITGTDSYEQYF | TGTGCCAGCAGCATCACCGGGACTGACTCCTACGAGCAGTACTTC
TRBJ2-3 | - | TRBV4-1 | TRBD2 | CASSQAELAGDTQYF | TGCGCCAGCAGCCAAGCTGAACTAGCGGGAGATACGCAGTATTTT
TRBJ1-2 | - | TRBV3-1/TRBV3-2 | - | CASSPVGRQGGYTF | TGTGCCAGCAGCCCAGTCGGCAGGCAAGGAGGCTACACCTTC
TRBJ1-4 | - | TRBV9 | - | CASSPRATRNEKLFF | TGTGCCAGCAGCCCGCGGGCCACTCGTAATGAAAAACTGTTTTTT
TRBJ2-1 | - | TRBV19 | TRBD2 | CASSSLIASGVLSSYNEQFF | TGTGCCAGTAGTTCCCTAATAGCTAGCGGGGTGCTTAGCTCCTACAATGAGCAGTTCTTC
TRBJ1-2 | - | TRBV28 | TRBD1 | CASSGTADGYTF | TGTGCCAGCAGCGGGACAGCGGATGGCTACACCTTC
TRBJ1-4 | - | TRBV3-1/TRBV3-2 | TRBD1 | CASSQDTQGASNEKLFF | TGTGCCAGCAGCCAAGATACCCAGGGGGCGTCTAATGAAAAACTGTTTTTT
TRBJ1-1 | - | TRBV18 | - | CASSRSTGNTEAFF | TGTGCCAGCTCAAGATCAACAGGGAACACTGAAGCTTTCTTT